The clone carrying this T cell receptor beta chain was seen repeatedly, ten times or more. No antigen is known for it. Trimming cost V 10 bases and J 1 base, with 14 bases left between them. The CDR3 runs to 13 residues. Germline CDR1 and CDR2: ENHRY and SYGVKD. This specimen belongs to a study of T-cell reconstitution after alpha-beta-depleted transplantation in children. General observations from the study: Several hundred graft clones that had expanded were reportedly the source of alpha-beta T cells about two months after transplant.

Unique molecular identifiers featured in how the TCRbeta library was prepared. TCRdb redid the calling of the PCR reads with MiXCR, one entry per CDR3 protein. This table holds about 110,000 distinct CDR3 sequences, 10% found once. The sequence was obtained from a boy aged 2-9 years with acute lymphoblastic leukemia, due to receive a stem cell transplant. The source was PBMCs, collected before TCRalphabeta/CD19-depleted stem cell transplant. The gene calls are TRBV10-3 and TRBJ2-7, with a tentative D call TRBD1 (6 bases). The CDR3 loop is CATRDTSSYEQYF. The CDR3 coding sequence is TGTGCCACCCGGGACACCTCGTCCTACGAGCAGTACTTC.